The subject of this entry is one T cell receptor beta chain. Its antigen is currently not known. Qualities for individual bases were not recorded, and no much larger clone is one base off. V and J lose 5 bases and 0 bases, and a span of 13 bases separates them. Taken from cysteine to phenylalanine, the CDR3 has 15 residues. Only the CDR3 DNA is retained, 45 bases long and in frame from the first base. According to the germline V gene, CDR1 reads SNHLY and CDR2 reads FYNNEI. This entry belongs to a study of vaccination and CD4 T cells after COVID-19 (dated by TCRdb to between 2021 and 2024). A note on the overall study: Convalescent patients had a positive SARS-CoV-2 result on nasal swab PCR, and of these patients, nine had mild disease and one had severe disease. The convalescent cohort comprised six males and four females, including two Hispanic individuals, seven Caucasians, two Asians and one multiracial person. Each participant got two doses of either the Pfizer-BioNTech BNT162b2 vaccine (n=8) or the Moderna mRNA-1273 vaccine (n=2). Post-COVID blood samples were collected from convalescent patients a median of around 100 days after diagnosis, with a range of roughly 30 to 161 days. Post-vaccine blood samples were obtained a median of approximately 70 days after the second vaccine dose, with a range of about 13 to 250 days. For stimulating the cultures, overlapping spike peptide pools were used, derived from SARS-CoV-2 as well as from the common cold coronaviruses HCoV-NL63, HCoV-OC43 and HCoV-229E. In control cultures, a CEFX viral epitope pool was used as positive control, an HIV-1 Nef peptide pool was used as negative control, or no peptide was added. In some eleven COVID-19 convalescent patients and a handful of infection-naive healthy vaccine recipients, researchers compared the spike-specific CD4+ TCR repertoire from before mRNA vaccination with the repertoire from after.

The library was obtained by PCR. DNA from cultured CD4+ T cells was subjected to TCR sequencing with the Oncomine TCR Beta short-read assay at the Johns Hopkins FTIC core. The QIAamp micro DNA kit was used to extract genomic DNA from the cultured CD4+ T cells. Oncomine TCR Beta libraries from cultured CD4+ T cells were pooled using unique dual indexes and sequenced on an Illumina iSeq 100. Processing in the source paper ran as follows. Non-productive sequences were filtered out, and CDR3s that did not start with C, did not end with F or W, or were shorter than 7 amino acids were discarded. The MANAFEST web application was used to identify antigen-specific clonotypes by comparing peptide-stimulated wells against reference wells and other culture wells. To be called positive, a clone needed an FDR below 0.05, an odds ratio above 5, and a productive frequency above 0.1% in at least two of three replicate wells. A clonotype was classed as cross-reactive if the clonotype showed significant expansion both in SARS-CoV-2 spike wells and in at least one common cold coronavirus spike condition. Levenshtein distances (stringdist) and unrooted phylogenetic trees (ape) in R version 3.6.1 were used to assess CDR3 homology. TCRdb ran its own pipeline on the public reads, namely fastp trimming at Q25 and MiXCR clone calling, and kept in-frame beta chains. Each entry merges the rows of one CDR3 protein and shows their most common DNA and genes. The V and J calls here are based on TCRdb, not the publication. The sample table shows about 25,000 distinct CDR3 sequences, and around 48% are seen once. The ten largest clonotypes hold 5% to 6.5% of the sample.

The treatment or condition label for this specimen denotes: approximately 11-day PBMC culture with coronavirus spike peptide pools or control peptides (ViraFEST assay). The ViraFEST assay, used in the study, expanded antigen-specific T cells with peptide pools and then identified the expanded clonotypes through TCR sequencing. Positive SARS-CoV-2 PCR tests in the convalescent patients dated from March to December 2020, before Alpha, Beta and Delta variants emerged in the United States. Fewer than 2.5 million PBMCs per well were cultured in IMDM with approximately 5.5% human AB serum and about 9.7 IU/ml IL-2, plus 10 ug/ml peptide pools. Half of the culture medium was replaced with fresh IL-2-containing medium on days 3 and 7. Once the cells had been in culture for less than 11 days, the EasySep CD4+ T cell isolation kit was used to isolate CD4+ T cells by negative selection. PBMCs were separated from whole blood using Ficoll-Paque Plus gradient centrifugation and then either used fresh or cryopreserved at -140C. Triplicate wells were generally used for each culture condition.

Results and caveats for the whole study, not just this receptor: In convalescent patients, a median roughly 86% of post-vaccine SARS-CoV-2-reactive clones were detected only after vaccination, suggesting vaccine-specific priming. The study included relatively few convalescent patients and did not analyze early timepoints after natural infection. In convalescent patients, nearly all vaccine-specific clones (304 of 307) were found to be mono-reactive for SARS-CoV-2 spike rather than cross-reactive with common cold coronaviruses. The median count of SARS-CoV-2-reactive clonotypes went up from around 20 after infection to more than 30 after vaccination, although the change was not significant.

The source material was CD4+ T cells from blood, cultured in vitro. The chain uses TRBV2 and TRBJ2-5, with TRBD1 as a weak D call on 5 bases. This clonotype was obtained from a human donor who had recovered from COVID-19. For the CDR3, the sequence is CASSRRSGHQETQYF. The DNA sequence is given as TGTGCCAGCAGTAGAAGGTCAGGGCACCAAGAGACCCAGTACTTC.